The 3 T cell receptor beta chains reported below all come from one sample, sequenced in a study of blood T cell repertoires in COVID-19. TCRdb's table, derived via immunoSEQ multiplex PCR, lists solely in-frame clones and lacks some. The table records 95,000 to 110,000 clones, about 91% of them present only once. The sequencing input was peripheral blood. The receptors originated from a man over 45 with active or convalescent COVID-19.

This clone has just a few counts. V and J are TRBV19 and TRBJ2-2, with 11 positions matching TRBD2. The CDR3 extends over 15 amino acids. The V gene end was trimmed by 5 bases and the J gene end by 4 bases; junction bases not matched to a gene: 3. Germline-derived CDR1 and CDR2 are LNHDA and SQIVND (reference sequence). As DNA, the CDR3 is TGTGCCAGTAGTCGTCTAGCGGGAGGCACCGGGGAGCTGTTTTTT. It is translated as CASSRLAGGTGELFF.

V is TRBV15 and J is TRBJ1-5, with TRBD1 identical over 9 bases. The CDR3 length is 20 residues. Germline trimming cut 1 base from V and 6 bases from J; bases unmatched to any gene: 19. Germline assignment: CDR1 LNHNV and CDR2 YYDKDF (reference sequence). The DNA of the CDR3 is TGTGCCACCAGCAGAGGCAGCCATTCCCTCGGGACAGGGTTGACTCAGCCCCAGCATTTT. Protein product: CATSRGSHSLGTGLTQPQHF.

DNA for the CDR3: TGCAGCGGAGGGACTAGCGGGAGTTACGAGCAGTACTTC. Translated: CSGGTSGSYEQYF. The chain combines TRBV29-1 with TRBJ2-7; 14 bases agree with TRBD2. Germline lookup yields CDR1 SQVTM and CDR2 ANQGSEA. The CDR3 totals 13 residues. Trimming at V came to 7 bases and at J to 4 bases, leaving 3 bases not matched to a gene.